The clone carrying this T cell receptor (beta chain) was seen more than once but under ten times. Its antigen remains unidentified. The CDR3 covers 17 residues. V trimming: 2 bases; J trimming: 2 bases; junction bases outside the gene matches: 8. Looked up from germline, CDR1 is SGHVS and CDR2 is FQNEAQ. iRepertoire HTBI primers and Arm-PCR of CDR3 regions built TCR beta libraries. Via MiXCR, TCRdb re-called the multiplex PCR reads, giving one row per CDR3 protein. The sample shows about 310,000 distinct CDR3 sequences, 15% to 20% of them seen only once. Regarding time point: newly diagnosed GD, antithyroid drugs for less than 3 months. PBMC-derived RNA was used for the TCR library. The sample originates from a study of regulatory T cells in long-lasting Graves disease. Study information: Less than 3 months of antithyroid drugs had been taken by newly diagnosed Graves' patients. Study-level findings and limits: Persistent cases of Graves' showed reduced TCR diversity relative to newly diagnosed patients. Possibly, accuracy suffered from the small sample size. Among persistent patients, a larger number of public clonotypes were shared (around 3,000) than among newly diagnosed patients (roughly 970).

Specimen: peripheral blood mononuclear cells (PBMCs), collected at new diagnosis, from a patient treated with antithyroid drugs. The receptor's source is a female donor with Graves disease. This chain joins TRBV7-8 and TRBJ2-2, with 7 bases that match TRBD2. This CDR3 is CASSLPLPSGNTGELFF. In DNA, the CDR3 is TGTGCCAGCAGCTTACCACTGCCTAGCGGTAACACCGGGGAGCTGTTTTTT.